The 4 T cell receptor beta chains reported below all come from one sample, sequenced in a study of T-cell memory formation after mild COVID-19. TCRdb independently ran MiXCR on the 5' RACE reads; one entry per CDR3 protein. The data show about 470,000 distinct CDR3 sequences, roughly 23% seen once. Sequenced: PBMCs or a T cell subset sorted from them (not recorded which). Receptors were obtained from an adult woman who had mild COVID-19 (a few samples of this study predate the infection). Cell type and time point are not known.

This clonotype was recorded only once. The chain links TRBV30 to TRBJ2-3; D tentatively reads TRBD1 or TRBD2 (5 bases each). The ends were cut back, 1 base at V and 1 base at J, with 12 bases in the middle. Per the germline V gene, CDR1 is GTSNPN and CDR2 is SVGIG (reference sequence). This CDR3 region has 15 residues. CDR3 in amino acids: CAWSGDQTGTDTQYF. In DNA form, the CDR3 reads TGTGCCTGGAGTGGGGACCAGACGGGCACAGATACGCAGTATTTT.

This clonotype turned up a few times. The chain couples TRBV4-1 to TRBJ1-4; a weak D match, TRBD1 (5 bases). Germline assignment: CDR1 MGHRA and CDR2 YSYEKL. The V and J ends lost 4 bases and 5 bases respectively, with 14 bases between them. The CDR3 runs 15 residues. CDR3 sequence (DNA): TGCGCCAGCAGCCTCATCCGGGGGGTCAATGAAAAACTGTTTTTT. The encoded protein is CASSLIRGVNEKLFF.

This clonotype was seen more than once but under ten times. CDR3 sequence reads: CASSPWSSYNEQFF. The CDR3 DNA reads as TGTGCCAGCTCACCATGGAGCTCCTACAATGAGCAGTTCTTC. V is TRBV18 and J is TRBJ2-1, with D uncertain. The V gene's germline CDR1 is KGHSH and CDR2 LQKENI. Trimming removed 2 bases at V and 0 bases at J, with 5 bases between. This CDR3 is 14 amino acids long.

CDR3 in DNA: TGTGCCACCAGCAGAGATCCCGGGACAGCCTCCTACGAGCAGTACTTC. Amino acid sequence: CATSRDPGTASYEQYF. The chain couples TRBV15 to TRBJ2-7; 7 bases fit TRBD1. The CDR3 has 16 amino acids. CDR1 and CDR2 (germline): LNHNV, YYDKDF (reference sequence). Trimming removed 0 bases from V and 0 bases from J; junction bases left unmatched: 5.